This T cell receptor beta chain was captured by sequencing in a study of blood T cell repertoires in COVID-19. On the study more broadly: Collection of acute and convalescent COVID-19 samples took place in the United States, Italy and Spain. Sample material is recorded as cDNA or gDNA derived from T cells, B-cell-depleted T cells, or PBMCs.

Trimming removed 5 bases at V and 10 bases at J, with 15 bases between. The CDR3 is 14 residues long. CDR1 and CDR2 (germline): MNHEY, SVGAGI. Per the authors' pipeline: The authors estimated nucleated cell counts from reference gene primer amplification. The assay was immunoSEQ multiplex PCR, and TCRdb's table has in-frame clones only and misses some. Clone size and the V and J calls come from that table; the DNA yielded D and trimming. The sample has over 200,000 clones; approximately 78% are singletons. V gene TRBV6-5 combines with J gene TRBJ1-6; D gene unclear. Material for sequencing was peripheral blood. The receptor was derived from a woman between 40 and 50 years old with acute or convalescent COVID-19. The CDR3 region is CASSLGPGNSPLHF. CDR3 DNA: TGTGCCAGCAGTCTGGGTCCGGGGAACTCACCCCTCCACTTT.